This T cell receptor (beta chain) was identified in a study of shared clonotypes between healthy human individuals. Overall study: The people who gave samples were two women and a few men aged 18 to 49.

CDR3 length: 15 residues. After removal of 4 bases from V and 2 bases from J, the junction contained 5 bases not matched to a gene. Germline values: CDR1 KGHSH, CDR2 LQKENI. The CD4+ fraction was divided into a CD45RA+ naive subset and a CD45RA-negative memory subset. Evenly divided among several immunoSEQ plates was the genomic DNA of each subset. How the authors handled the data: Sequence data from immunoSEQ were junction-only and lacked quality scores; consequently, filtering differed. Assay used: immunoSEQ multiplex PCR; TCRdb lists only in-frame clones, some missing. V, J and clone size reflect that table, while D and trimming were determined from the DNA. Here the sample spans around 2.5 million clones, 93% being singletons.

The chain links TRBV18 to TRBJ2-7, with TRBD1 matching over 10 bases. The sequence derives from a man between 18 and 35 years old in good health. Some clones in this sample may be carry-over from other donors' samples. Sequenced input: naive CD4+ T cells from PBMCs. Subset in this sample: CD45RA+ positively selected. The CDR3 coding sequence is TGTGCCAGCTCACGACCAGGGACAGGGGCCTACGAGCAGTACTTC. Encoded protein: CASSRPGTGAYEQYF.